A selection of T cell receptor beta chains follows, all from one sample in a study of beta chain features in type 1 diabetes. Using immunoSEQ multiplex PCR, the repertoire was profiled, and TCRdb retains in-frame clones only, with some absent. This sample yields hundreds of thousands of clones, of which about an eighth are seen a single time; roughly 0.04% belongs to the top ten. Sequenced sample: naive CD4+ T cells from blood. The receptors come from a man younger than 30 with type 1 diabetes. The CDR3 runs from the conserved cysteine through the conserved F or W. D genes are given only for firm matches. Size is stated for part of the rows, as once, few or many counts, or as a class when the clone is expanded.

V	D	size	J	CDR3	DNA
TRBV9	.	few	TRBJ1-1	CASSVAQNTEAFF	TGTGCCAGCAGCGTAGCCCAAAACACTGAAGCTTTCTTT
TRBV9	.	.	TRBJ2-5	CASSPSWGRETQYF	TGTGCCAGCAGCCCTTCTTGGGGGAGGGAGACCCAGTACTTC
TRBV18	TRBD2	.	TRBJ2-7	CASSPGTTTYEQYF	TGTGCCAGCTCACCAGGGACTACCACCTACGAGCAGTACTTC
TRBV5-1	.	.	TRBJ2-1	CASSLVLGSAHNEQFF	TGCGCCAGCAGCTTGGTTTTAGGTAGCGCTCACAATGAGCAGTTCTTC
TRBV28	TRBD1	.	TRBJ2-5	CASSTGAMGGETQYF	TGTGCCAGCAGTACAGGGGCCATGGGTGGGGAGACCCAGTACTTC
TRBV23-1	.	few	TRBJ2-3	CASSQFDYRATDTQYF	TGCGCCAGCAGTCAATTCGACTACCGTGCCACAGATACGCAGTATTTT
TRBV14	.	many	TRBJ2-1	CASSQDRGYNEQFF	TGTGCCAGCAGCCAAGATCGAGGATACAATGAGCAGTTCTTC
TRBV30	.	.	TRBJ2-3	CAWSVGRDTQYF	TGTGCCTGGAGTGTAGGCCGGGATACGCAGTATTTT
TRBV30	.	few	TRBJ2-2	CAWDYQYGELFF	TGTGCCTGGGATTACCAGTACGGGGAGCTGTTTTTT
TRBV7-6	TRBD2	.	TRBJ2-7	CASSHSLLAGGTYEQYF	TGTGCCAGCAGCCACTCACTTTTGGCGGGGGGTACCTACGAGCAGTACTTC
TRBV15	.	.	TRBJ2-1	CATSRDIGGGEQFF	TGTGCCACCAGCAGAGATATTGGGGGCGGTGAGCAGTTCTTC
TRBV2	TRBD1	.	TRBJ1-4	CASSDFGTGNEKLFF	TGTGCCAGCAGTGACTTTGGGACAGGGAATGAAAAACTGTTTTTT
TRBV6-5	TRBD2	few	TRBJ2-1	CASSRLAENEQFF	TGTGCCAGCAGTCGACTAGCAGAAAATGAGCAGTTCTTC
TRBV15	.	.	TRBJ2-1	CATSREVRFSYNEQFF	TGTGCCACCAGCAGAGAGGTTCGTTTCTCCTACAATGAGCAGTTCTTC
TRBV5-1	.	.	TRBJ2-1	CASSLVGSYNEQFF	TGCGCCAGCAGCTTGGTTGGCTCCTACAATGAGCAGTTCTTC
TRBV28	.	.	TRBJ2-7	CASSLVMAEASGEQYF	TGTGCCAGCAGTTTAGTTATGGCGGAGGCGTCCGGCGAGCAGTACTTC
TRBV7-9	.	few	TRBJ1-5	CASSLTRIEKIQINQPQHF	TGTGCCAGCAGCTTAACTAGGATCGAGAAGATCCAAATCAATCAGCCCCAGCATTTT
TRBV7-8	.	.	TRBJ2-5	CASSLDRETQYF	TGTGCCAGCAGCTTAGACAGAGAGACCCAGTACTTC
TRBV10-3	TRBD2	few	TRBJ2-7	CAISAGLADSYEQYF	TGTGCCATCAGTGCTGGACTAGCGGACTCCTACGAGCAGTACTTC
TRBV7-2	.	few	TRBJ1-1	CASSLRQDSEAFF	TGTGCCAGCAGCTTAAGACAGGACTCTGAAGCTTTCTTT
TRBV29-1	TRBD2	few	TRBJ2-1	CSVDTSGVGANEQFF	TGCAGCGTTGATACTAGCGGGGTAGGGGCTAATGAGCAGTTCTTC
TRBV6-5	TRBD2	.	TRBJ2-3	CASSSWTSGGRDTQYF	TGTGCCAGCAGTTCCTGGACTAGCGGGGGGCGGGATACGCAGTATTTT
TRBV23-1	.	few	TRBJ1-3	CASSQATGPISGNTIYF	TGCGCCAGCAGTCAGGCGACAGGTCCAATCTCTGGAAACACCATATATTTT
TRBV29-1	TRBD2	.	TRBJ2-5	CSASGRLLKETQYF	TGCAGCGCTAGCGGGAGGCTCCTAAAAGAGACCCAGTACTTC
TRBV6-5	.	.	TRBJ2-7	CASRLSVADSYEQYF	TGTGCCAGCAGGCTCTCGGTGGCCGACTCCTACGAGCAGTACTTC
TRBV6-1	.	.	TRBJ2-2	CASSVRELFF	TGTGCCAGCAGCGTGAGGGAGCTGTTTTTT
TRBV11-1	.	.	TRBJ2-3	CASGARRGGDTQYF	TGTGCCAGCGGGGCCCGGAGGGGAGGAGATACGCAGTATTTT
TRBV9	TRBD1	.	TRBJ2-5	CASSVAGTGGQETQYF	TGTGCCAGCAGCGTAGCAGGGACAGGGGGGCAAGAGACCCAGTACTTC
TRBV28	.	few	TRBJ2-5	CASSPSVEGWYF	TGTGCCAGCAGTCCCTCCGTGGAGGGTTGGTACTTC
TRBV5-6	.	.	TRBJ1-2	CASSLSRGYGYTF	TGTGCCAGCAGTCTCTCGCGGGGTTATGGCTACACCTTC
TRBV18	.	.	TRBJ1-1	CASSNQHEAFF	TGTGCCAGCTCAAACCAACACGAAGCTTTCTTT
TRBV7-2	TRBD2	.	TRBJ2-7	CASSPRSGASIEQYF	TGTGCCAGCAGCCCGCGTAGCGGGGCGAGTATTGAGCAGTACTTC
TRBV30	TRBD1	few	TRBJ1-1	CAWQAGGAVKNTEAFF	TGTGCCTGGCAAGCAGGGGGGGCTGTAAAGAACACTGAAGCTTTCTTT
TRBV6-6	.	few	TRBJ1-1	CASRGYSNTEAFF	TGTGCCAGCCGGGGATACTCGAACACTGAAGCTTTCTTT
TRBV14	.	.	TRBJ2-7	CASSQPGVVEQYF	TGTGCCAGCAGCCAACCGGGAGTTGTCGAGCAGTACTTC
TRBV15	.	.	TRBJ2-1	CATSRDNSINEQFF	TGTGCCACCAGCAGAGATAATAGCATAAATGAGCAGTTCTTC
TRBV21-1	.	.	TRBJ2-1	CASSTLAGGLLEQFF	TGTGCCAGCAGCACCTTAGCGGGAGGCCTCCTCGAGCAGTTCTTC
TRBV19	TRBD1	few	TRBJ2-3	CASSISGQGERYF	TGTGCCAGTAGTATATCAGGTCAGGGGGAGAGGTATTTT
TRBV7-2	.	few	TRBJ1-1	CASSLVRGRETEAFF	TGTGCCAGCAGCTTAGTTCGGGGGCGGGAAACTGAAGCTTTCTTT
TRBV30	.	few	TRBJ2-7	CASKTGNYEQYF	TGTGCCTCCAAGACGGGCAACTACGAGCAGTACTTC
TRBV7-2	TRBD1	few	TRBJ1-5	CASSPGQDNQPQHF	TGTGCCAGCAGCCCCGGACAGGACAATCAGCCCCAGCATTTT
TRBV4-2	.	.	TRBJ1-5	CASSQDRANQPQHF	TGTGCCAGCAGCCAAGACAGGGCCAATCAGCCCCAGCATTTT
TRBV7-6	TRBD2	few	TRBJ2-5	CASSSLAGGQETQYF	TGTGCCAGCAGCTCTCTAGCGGGGGGCCAAGAGACCCAGTACTTC
TRBV7-9	.	.	TRBJ2-3	CASSLPPLAIGQYF	TGTGCCAGCAGTTTGCCCCCTCTAGCGATTGGGCAGTATTTT
TRBV7-2	TRBD1	.	TRBJ1-2	CASSFRDSYGYTF	TGTGCCAGCAGCTTCCGGGACAGCTATGGCTACACCTTC
TRBV15	.	few	TRBJ2-6	CATSGRQISAGANVLTF	TGTGCCACCAGCGGAAGACAGATTTCAGCTGGGGCCAACGTCCTGACTTTC
TRBV4-3	.	.	TRBJ2-1	CASSQNDGYNEQFF	TGCGCCAGCAGCCAGAATGACGGATACAATGAGCAGTTCTTC
TRBV10-2	TRBD2	few	TRBJ2-1	CASREPGLAGFEQFF	TGCGCCAGCAGGGAGCCGGGACTAGCGGGATTTGAGCAGTTCTTC
TRBV7-2	TRBD1	few	TRBJ2-7	CASSLRGSEGASYEQYF	TGTGCCAGCAGCTTAAGAGGGAGCGAGGGGGCCTCCTACGAGCAGTACTTC
TRBV2	.	.	TRBJ2-1	CASSSPGPYGQFF	TGTGCCAGCAGTTCTCCGGGACCCTACGGGCAGTTCTTC
TRBV7-2	.	few	TRBJ2-3	CASSLAGGLDTQYF	TGTGCCAGCAGCTTAGCGGGGGGGCTAGATACGCAGTATTTT
TRBV10-3	TRBD2	.	TRBJ2-7	CAIWRGGLYEQYF	TGTGCCATCTGGCGGGGGGGTTTGTACGAGCAGTACTTC
TRBV29-1	TRBD1	few	TRBJ2-1	CSVRRQGGYNEQFF	TGCAGCGTCCGCCGACAGGGTGGGTACAATGAGCAGTTCTTC
TRBV11-2	TRBD2	.	TRBJ2-6	CASSLSSGNSGANVLTF	TGTGCCAGCAGCTTATCTAGCGGCAACTCTGGGGCCAACGTCCTGACTTTC
TRBV7-9	TRBD2	.	TRBJ2-7	CASSIRTSGSSEQYF	TGTGCCAGCAGCATCCGAACTAGCGGGAGTTCCGAGCAGTACTTC
TRBV28	.	few	TRBJ2-2	CASSPAGQTNTGELFF	TGTGCCAGCAGTCCAGCGGGACAGACGAACACCGGGGAGCTGTTTTTT
TRBV27	TRBD1	.	TRBJ1-4	CASSIYRDRGSLEKLFF	TGTGCCAGCAGTATATACCGGGACAGAGGTAGCCTCGAAAAACTGTTTTTT
TRBV30	.	few	TRBJ1-5	CAWSRQSNQPQHF	TGTGCCTGGAGTAGGCAAAGCAATCAGCCCCAGCATTTT
TRBV5-6	.	.	TRBJ1-5	CASSFFNQPQHF	TGTGCCAGCAGCTTCTTCAATCAGCCCCAGCATTTT
TRBV11-2	.	few	TRBJ2-3	CAVRATGDWSTDTQYF	TGTGCCGTCCGGGCCACGGGGGACTGGAGCACAGATACGCAGTATTTT